Listed below are T cell receptor beta chains from one sample, sequenced in a study of Ad26.COV2.S vaccination and SARS-CoV-2 variants. The data were produced by immunoSEQ multiplex PCR, yet TCRdb's version contains in-frame clones alone and is incomplete. Here the sample spans around 270,000 clones, approximately 88% being singletons. The sample here was peripheral blood, taken in a trial of Ad26.COV2.S vaccine versus placebo. Source of these receptors: a person aged 18-60 years who received the Ad26.COV2.S COVID-19 vaccine or a placebo. The CDR3 runs from the conserved cysteine through the conserved F or W. D genes are given only for firm matches. Where a row states a size, it is once, few, many or the class of an expanded clone; other rows omit it.

clone_size: .
d_call: TRBD2
j_call: TRBJ2-7
v_call: TRBV7-2
cdr3_nt: TGTGCCAGCAGCATAGCGGGGGGTTCCTACGAGCAGTACTTC
cdr3_aa: CASSIAGGSYEQYF

clone_size: once
d_call: .
j_call: TRBJ2-7
v_call: TRBV5-1
cdr3_nt: TGCGCCAGCAGGGGTGGCAGCGCCTACGAGCAGTACTTC
cdr3_aa: CASRGGSAYEQYF

clone_size: .
d_call: .
j_call: TRBJ2-2
v_call: TRBV4-3
cdr3_nt: TGCGCCAGCAGCCAAGGAGTTCCGAACACCGGGGAGCTGTTTTTT
cdr3_aa: CASSQGVPNTGELFF

clone_size: .
d_call: .
j_call: TRBJ2-2
v_call: TRBV24-1
cdr3_nt: TGTGCCACCAGTGCTAGCGTCGCGAATCCTATTACCGGGGAGCTGTTTTTT
cdr3_aa: CATSASVANPITGELFF

clone_size: .
d_call: .
j_call: TRBJ2-7
v_call: TRBV30
cdr3_nt: TGTGCCTGGAGTGCTCCGGAGAGCTCCTACGAGCAGTACTTC
cdr3_aa: CAWSAPESSYEQYF

clone_size: .
d_call: .
j_call: TRBJ1-1
v_call: TRBV19
cdr3_nt: TGTGCCAGTAGTATCTACGGGACTGAAGCTTTCTTT
cdr3_aa: CASSIYGTEAFF

clone_size: .
d_call: .
j_call: TRBJ1-2
v_call: TRBV2
cdr3_nt: TGTGCCAGCAGCCCGTTTTTGGCCGATGGCTACACCTTC
cdr3_aa: CASSPFLADGYTF

clone_size: .
d_call: .
j_call: TRBJ2-1
v_call: TRBV9
cdr3_nt: TGTGCCAGCAGTACAGAGGAGGAGCAGTTCTTC
cdr3_aa: CASSTEEEQFF

clone_size: .
d_call: TRBD1
j_call: TRBJ1-4
v_call: TRBV4-1
cdr3_nt: TGCGCCAGCAGCCAAGTAGGGACAGGAAATGAAAAACTGTTTTTT
cdr3_aa: CASSQVGTGNEKLFF

clone_size: .
d_call: .
j_call: TRBJ2-3
v_call: TRBV7-2
cdr3_nt: TGTGCCAGCAGCCCCCCGGGGGGCCACGAGGTTACGCAGTATTTT
cdr3_aa: CASSPPGGHEVTQYF

clone_size: .
d_call: .
j_call: TRBJ1-6
v_call: TRBV27
cdr3_nt: TGTGCCAGCAGTACCTCTGACGGAGGGTATTCACCCCTCCACTTT
cdr3_aa: CASSTSDGGYSPLHF

clone_size: .
d_call: .
j_call: TRBJ2-3
v_call: TRBV6-1
cdr3_nt: TGTGCCAGCAGTGAAGCCGAGGGGGGCTCGATCTCAGATACGCAGTATTTT
cdr3_aa: CASSEAEGGSISDTQYF

clone_size: .
d_call: .
j_call: TRBJ2-1
v_call: TRBV4-3
cdr3_nt: TGCGCCAGCAGCCAAGATTATTTTTCCAGTAATAAGCAGTTCTTC
cdr3_aa: CASSQDYFSSNKQFF